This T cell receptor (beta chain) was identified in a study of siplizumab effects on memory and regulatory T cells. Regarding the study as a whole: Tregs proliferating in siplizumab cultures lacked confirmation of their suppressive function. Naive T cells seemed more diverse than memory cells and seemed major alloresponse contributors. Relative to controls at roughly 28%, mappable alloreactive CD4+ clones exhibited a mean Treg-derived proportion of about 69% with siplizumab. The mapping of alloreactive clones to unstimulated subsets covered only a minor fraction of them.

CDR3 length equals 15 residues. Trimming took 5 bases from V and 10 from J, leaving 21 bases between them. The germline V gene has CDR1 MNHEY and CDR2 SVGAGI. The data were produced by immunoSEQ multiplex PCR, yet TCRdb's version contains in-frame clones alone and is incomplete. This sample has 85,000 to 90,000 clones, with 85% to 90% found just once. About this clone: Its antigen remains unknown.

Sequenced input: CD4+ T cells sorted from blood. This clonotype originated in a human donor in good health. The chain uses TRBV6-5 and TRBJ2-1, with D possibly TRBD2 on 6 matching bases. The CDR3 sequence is CASSMTRVRSAEQFF. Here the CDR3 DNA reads TGTGCCAGCAGTATGACTAGGGTCCGGTCCGCGGAGCAGTTCTTC.